This T cell receptor (beta chain) was recorded in a study of OX40 agonist ivuxolimab in advanced cancers. Study-level background: All patients had ivuxolimab intravenously every 2 weeks at 0.01 to 10 mg/kg.

The assay was immunoSEQ multiplex PCR, and TCRdb's table has in-frame clones only and misses some. The table shows tens of thousands of clones, with about four fifths occurring only once. J was trimmed by 2 bases and V by 4 bases; bases with no gene match: 5. This CDR3 spans 14 amino acids. Germline V gene sequence: CDR1 SGHKS, CDR2 YYEKEE (reference sequence). Study-level points and caveats: Fewer expanded clones were found on average in CD4+ than in CD8+ T cells. At doses 0.1 to 3.0 mg/kg, CD4+ and CD8+ clones expanded.

A note on this clone: Its antigen is undetermined.

This clonotype originated in an adult with an advanced solid tumor such as melanoma, head and neck, liver or kidney cancer. This chain joins TRBV5-5 and TRBJ2-5, with 7 bases fitting TRBD1. The input for sequencing was CD4+ or CD8+ T cells sorted from blood, taken in a trial of the OX40 agonist ivuxolimab. Here the CDR3 reads CASSTMTGQETQYF. The CDR3 bases are TGTGCCAGCAGCACTATGACAGGGCAAGAGACCCAGTACTTC.